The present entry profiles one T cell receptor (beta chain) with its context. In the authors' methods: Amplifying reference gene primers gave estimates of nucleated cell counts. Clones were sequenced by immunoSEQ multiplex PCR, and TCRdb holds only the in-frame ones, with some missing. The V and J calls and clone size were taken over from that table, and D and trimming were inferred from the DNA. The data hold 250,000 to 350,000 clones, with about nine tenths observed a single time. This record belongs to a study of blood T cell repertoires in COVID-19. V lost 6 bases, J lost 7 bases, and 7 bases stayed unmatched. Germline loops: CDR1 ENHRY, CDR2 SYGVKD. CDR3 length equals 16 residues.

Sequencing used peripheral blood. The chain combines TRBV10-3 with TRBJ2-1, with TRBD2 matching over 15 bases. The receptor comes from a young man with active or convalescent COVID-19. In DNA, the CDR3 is TGTGCCATCAGCGGGGGACTAGCGGGAGGAGCTAATGAGCAGTTCTTC. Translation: CAISGGLAGGANEQFF.